The 20 T cell receptor beta chains listed next were all sequenced from one sample in a study of control samples from healthy donors and cancer patients. This table comes from immunoSEQ multiplex PCR, and its TCRdb copy is limited to in-frame clones, with some not included. The sample includes some 150,000 clones, over 90% of them seen just once. The sequenced sample consisted of blood. These receptors all come from a man between 50 and 59 years old in good health.

V gene TRBV18 combines with J gene TRBJ1-2; no definite D call. The germline V and J ends were trimmed by 4 bases and 3 bases, with 27 bases remaining between them. Germline V gene sequence: CDR1 KGHSH, CDR2 LQKENI. This CDR3 has 19 residues. CDR3 sequence (DNA): TGTGCCAGCTCACACCTCGGAGGAGGGCTCCCCTTATATGACTATGGCTACACCTTC. It specifies CASSHLGGGLPLYDYGYTF.

The V and J genes are TRBV10-3 and TRBJ2-2, with 13 bases that match TRBD2. CDR3 length equals 16 residues. The germline gives CDR1 ENHRY, CDR2 SYGVKD. J lost 4 bases, V lost 4 bases, and 3 bases had no gene match. The CDR3 DNA reads as TGTGCCATCAGTGGACTAGCGGGAGGATCCACCGGGGAGCTGTTTTTT. This codes for CAISGLAGGSTGELFF.

The chain recombines TRBV10-3 with TRBJ1-1, with TRBD1 matching 10 bases. V lost 6 bases and J lost 4; bases outside the gene matches: 5. Germline CDR1 is ENHRY and CDR2 is SYGVKD. The CDR3 loop spans 14 amino acids. The CDR3 coding sequence is TGTGCCATCAGCACCGGACAGGGGGGCACTGAAGCTTTCTTT. Translation gives CAISTGQGGTEAFF.

J is TRBJ2-1 and V is TRBV6-4; 12 bases align to TRBD1. J gave up 5 bases and V 5 bases, and 7 bases lay outside the gene matches. Looked up from germline, CDR1 is MRHNA and CDR2 is SNTAGT. This CDR3 contains 16 residues. CDR3 region: CASSPLGQGAHNEQFF. Written as DNA, the CDR3 is TGTGCCAGCAGTCCCCTGGGACAGGGGGCGCACAATGAGCAGTTCTTC.

The V gene is TRBV12-5, the J gene TRBJ2-1, with a tentative D call TRBD1 (6 bases). V was trimmed by 0 bases and J by 9 bases, leaving 18 bases between them. Germline V CDR1 and CDR2: LGHNT, FRNRAP. CDR3 size: 16 residues. The CDR3 loop is CASGLVVGTRGGEQFF. The CDR3 DNA sequence: TGTGCTAGTGGTTTGGTAGTTGGGACAAGAGGGGGTGAGCAGTTCTTC. Complete variable domain (other parts from reference TRBV12-5 and TRBJ2-1): DARVTQTPRHKVTEMGQEVTMRCQPILGHNTVFWYRQTMMQGLELLAYFRNRAPLDDSGMPKDRFSAEMPDATLATLKIQPSEPRDSAVYFCASGLVVGTRGGEQFFGPGTRLTVL.

V is TRBV4-2 and J is TRBJ2-7, with 9 bases matching TRBD1. V shed 3 bases and J 0 bases; nucleotides not matched to a gene: 3. CDR1 LGHNA and CDR2 YNFKEQ come from the germline V gene. The CDR3 totals 15 residues. As DNA, the CDR3 is TGTGCCAGCAGCCAGGGGACAGGGAGCTCCTACGAGCAGTACTTC. It yields the protein CASSQGTGSSYEQYF.

CDR3 loop: CASSLVRATDNSPLHF. CDR3 in DNA: TGTGCCAGCAGCTTGGTCCGGGCTACGGATAATTCACCCCTCCACTTT. The J gene is TRBJ1-6, the V gene TRBV7-9; D call uncertain. V gave up 3 bases and J gave up 5 bases, with 14 bases separating them. The CDR3 runs 16 residues. Per germline, CDR1 SEHNR and CDR2 FQNEAQ (reference sequence).

The chain employs TRBV28 and TRBJ2-1; D is uncertain. Trimming stripped 2 bases from V and 9 bases from J, with 8 bases between. The CDR3 covers 12 residues. CDR1 and CDR2 (germline): MDHEN, SYDVKM. CDR3 bases: TGTGCCAGCAGTTTAACTGTCGGTGAGCAGTTCTTC. Translated: CASSLTVGEQFF.

The chain joins TRBV5-6 to TRBJ2-1; 9 nucleotides match TRBD2. The CDR3 extends over 18 amino acids. V shed 2 bases, J shed 6 bases, and the junction held 15 bases outside the gene matches. The germline V gene encodes CDR1 SGHDT and CDR2 YYEEEE. The CDR3, as DNA: TGTGCCAGCAGCTTAACCTATCTAGCGGGGAGGGCCCGCAATGAGCAGTTCTTC. It yields the protein CASSLTYLAGRARNEQFF.

The chain uses TRBV6-6 and TRBJ2-7; no clear D gene. The CDR3 extends over 14 amino acids. Germline CDR1 is MNHNY and CDR2 is SVGAGI (reference sequence). Trimming pared 4 bases from V and 5 bases from J, leaving 15 bases between. As DNA, the CDR3 is TGTGCCAGCAGTTCTCCCAGGTACGCCCACGAGCAGTACTTC. This translates into CASSSPRYAHEQYF.

This chain uses TRBV27 with TRBJ1-6, with D maybe TRBD1 (6 bases). The CDR3 runs 14 residues. CDR1 and CDR2 (germline): MNHEY, SMNVEV (reference sequence). The ends were cut back, 2 bases at V and 10 bases at J, with 12 bases in the middle. CDR3 DNA sequence: TGTGCCAGCAGTTTAGACAGGATGAAGTCACCCCTCCACTTT. It codes for CASSLDRMKSPLHF.

The V call is TRBV5-1, the J call TRBJ1-6; D is unclear. The CDR3 runs 14 residues. Trimming took 4 bases from V and 0 from J, leaving 5 bases between them. Germline V lookup: CDR1 SGHRS, CDR2 YFSETQ. The CDR3 is CASSPSSYNSPLHF. CDR3 in DNA: TGCGCCAGCAGCCCGAGCTCCTATAATTCACCCCTCCACTTT.

The rearrangement links TRBV19 to TRBJ2-7, with D tentatively TRBD1 (6 bases). Germline CDR1 reads LNHDA; CDR2 reads SQIVND (reference sequence). The CDR3 contains 13 residues. Deletions cut 5 bases from V and 6 bases from J, with 14 bases between. CDR3 DNA sequence: TGTGCCAGTAGTGCGGCAGGGGTAGCCGAGCAGTACTTC. This translates into CASSAAGVAEQYF.

This chain uses TRBV6-1 with TRBJ2-7; TRBD1 agrees at 8 bases. Trimming took 1 base from V and 2 from J; bases not matched to a gene: 4. CDR1 and CDR2 from the germline V gene are MNHNS and SASEGT. There are 15 residues in the CDR3. The DNA for the CDR3 is TGTGCCAGCAGTGAAGTACAGGGGGGACCCTACGAGCAGTACTTC. It is translated as CASSEVQGGPYEQYF.

The V gene is TRBV5-4, the J gene TRBJ2-4; TRBD2 agrees at 7 bases. Unmatched junction bases numbered 7, after V lost 2 bases and J lost 8 bases. CDR3 length: 14 amino acids. Germline V lookup: CDR1 SGHNT, CDR2 YYREEE (reference sequence). CDR3 residues: CASSLSGGWDIQYF. DNA of the CDR3: TGTGCCAGCAGCTTATCGGGAGGTTGGGACATTCAGTACTTC. Complete variable domain (other parts from reference TRBV5-4 and TRBJ2-4): ETGVTQSPTHLIKTRGQQVTLRCSSQSGHNTVSWYQQALGQGPQFIFQYYREEENGRGNFPPRFSGLQFPNYSSELNVNALELDDSALYLCASSLSGGWDIQYFGAGTRLSVL.

This clone was observed a single time. CDR3 DNA sequence: TGTGCCAGTAGTATAGGTAGCGTGGCCAGGGGCGATACGCAGTATTTT. As protein: CASSIGSVARGDTQYF. This rearrangement joins TRBV19 to TRBJ2-3, with D possibly being TRBD1 (6 bases). Between the trimmed V and J ends, which lost 1 base and 6 bases, there was a span of 17 bases. The germline V gene has CDR1 LNHDA and CDR2 SQIVND (reference sequence). The CDR3 contains 16 residues.

The J gene is TRBJ2-1, the V gene TRBV24-1, with TRBD2 matching over 10 bases. Per germline, CDR1 KGHDR and CDR2 SFDVKD. This CDR3 comprises 18 residues. J was trimmed by 4 bases and V by 3 bases; bases with no gene match: 11. CDR3 in DNA: TGTGCCACCAGTGATCCACAATTGACTAGCGGGTCTTACAATGAGCAGTTCTTC. Protein: CATSDPQLTSGSYNEQFF.

For this clone: This sample also contains other DNA sequences that code for the same CDR3. J is TRBJ1-5 and V is TRBV28; TRBD1 aligns across 10 bases. The CDR3 totals 14 residues. Trimming removed 5 bases from V and 6 bases from J; junction bases left unmatched: 4. Germline V lookup: CDR1 MDHEN, CDR2 SYDVKM. CDR3 sequence: CASSPGTGVQPQHF. The CDR3 DNA follows: TGTGCCAGCAGTCCTGGGACAGGGGTTCAGCCCCAGCATTTT.

The chain joins TRBV10-3 to TRBJ2-1; D perhaps matches TRBD1 (6 bases). The CDR3 spans 11 residues. V dropped 11 bases and J dropped 4 bases, with 9 bases sitting between them. CDR1 is ENHRY, CDR2 SYGVKD, per germline. CDR3 coding DNA: TGTGCCGTACAGGGTTACAATGAGCAGTTCTTC. Translated, it gives CAVQGYNEQFF.

V is TRBV12-5 and J is TRBJ2-5; TRBD2 matches at 8 bases. The CDR3 has 16 amino acids. Trimming cost V 2 bases and J 5 bases; bases outside gene matches: 10. CDR1 is LGHNT and CDR2 is FRNRAP in the germline V gene. The CDR3 region has the DNA TGTGCTAGTGGTTTGTACGGGAGCAGCGGGAGTGAGACCCAGTACTTC. Its protein product is CASGLYGSSGSETQYF.